This TCR beta chain was captured in a study of blood T cell repertoires in COVID-19. Study in general: The analysed material was cDNA or gDNA that came from T cells, B-cell-depleted T cells, or PBMCs.

This clone is a singleton in its sample. The assay was immunoSEQ multiplex PCR, and TCRdb's table has in-frame clones only and misses some. The sample shows approximately 280,000 clones, 85% of them seen only once. Sample: peripheral blood. The receptor's source is a man aged 50 to 60 with active or convalescent COVID-19.

The CDR3 region is CATRQGRQTGELFF. CDR3 bases: TGTGCCACCCGACAGGGAAGGCAAACCGGGGAGCTGTTTTTT. The J gene is TRBJ2-2, the V gene TRBV15, with TRBD1 matching 7 bases. Germline values: CDR1 LNHNV, CDR2 YYDKDF (reference sequence). Losses at the gene ends were 8 bases for V and 5 bases for J; bases not matched to a gene: 8. This CDR3 spans 14 amino acids.